The sequence of this T cell receptor (beta chain) was determined in a study of blood T cell repertoires in COVID-19. Turning to the study itself: Sources were T cells, B-cell-depleted T cells, or PBMCs; the material itself was cDNA or gDNA.

The trim removed 6 bases at V and 0 bases at J, leaving 15 bases unmatched. The CDR3 has 18 amino acids. The germline gives CDR1 SNHLY, CDR2 FYNNEI. Enrollees, about 18 to 95 years old, lived in approximately 24 US areas. Two consecutive negative NP/OP PCR tests, clearance, or resolved symptoms defined Cohort 3 recovery. Profiled with immunoSEQ multiplex PCR; TCRdb holds only in-frame clones, not every one. The top ten hold 8% to 9.5% of the sample, which has roughly 500,000 clones, about 88% seen once. The chain couples TRBV2 to TRBJ2-7; 9 nucleotides match TRBD2. The sequenced sample consisted of PBMCs or T cells enriched from blood (not recorded which). This TCR came from a woman aged 60-70 years who had recovered from COVID-19. CDR3 residues: CASSAAGGPNSSSYEQYV. In DNA, the CDR3 is TGTGCCAGCAGCGCAGCGGGGGGCCCGAATAGTAGCTCCTACGAGCAGTACGTC.